A few counts support the clone carrying this T cell receptor beta chain. Its antigen is not known. Through template switching, a universal primer site was introduced, and the cDNA contained unique molecular identifiers. TCRdb itself ran the 5' RACE reads through MiXCR, one entry per CDR3 protein. The data hold 450,000 to 650,000 distinct CDR3 sequences, with 13% to 15% observed a single time. The V end was cut by 4 bases, the J end by 2 bases, with 11 bases between. Germline loops: CDR1 LGHDT, CDR2 YNNKEL (reference sequence). The CDR3 consists of 15 residues. This sample was taken from a study of identical twins. The study's findings and limits: Clonotypes of the beta chain that were abundant in cord blood carried fewer insertions (memory repertoires showed none). Out-of-frame alpha sequences common to twins exhibited an excess of low generation probability.

The data were also submitted as part of a second study, on yellow fever vaccine responses in identical twins.

The sample comprised CD4+ T cells sorted from blood. This TCR was sampled from a woman younger than 30 in good health. The genes are TRBV3-1 and TRBJ1-4; D gene uncertain. The CDR3: CASSPGWFTNEKLFF. CDR3 coding DNA: TGTGCCAGCAGCCCTGGGTGGTTTACTAATGAAAAACTGTTTTTT.